This T cell receptor beta chain comes out of a study of CD8+ T cells in alopecia areata. Study-level information: Tofacitinib exposure lasted 6 to 18 months, followed by 6 months off drug.

RNA extraction and reverse transcription yielded cDNA as sequencing template. This table comes from immunoSEQ multiplex PCR, and its TCRdb copy is limited to in-frame clones, with some not included. The sample yields about 97,000 clones, around 60% seen once. Treatment given: oral pan-JAK inhibitor, 5-10 mg twice daily. The V and J ends lost 6 bases and 4 bases, in that order; junction bases with no gene match: 12. The CDR3 is 16 amino acids. Germline V gene data show CDR1 as ENHRY and CDR2 as SYGVKD. Study findings and constraints: A large proportion of expanded lesional clones were detected persisting in scalp and blood during tofacitinib. Tofacitinib significantly decreased scalp clonality and expanded CD8+ clones among top 100. Lesional scalp displayed greater clonality than normal scalp, most notably in alopecia totalis/universalis.

For this clone: The antigen is unknown.

The rearrangement uses TRBV10-3 and TRBJ1-2, with 9 bases lining up with TRBD1. The source was CD8+ T cells sorted from blood, collected at week 56, from a patient treated with tofacitinib. This clonotype was sampled from a human donor with alopecia areata. The CDR3 is CAIRTTYRGRSYGYTF. In DNA form, the CDR3 reads TGTGCCATCAGAACCACCTACAGGGGGCGAAGCTATGGCTACACCTTC.